This TCR beta chain was profiled in a study of blood T cell repertoires in COVID-19. At the level of the study: Sources were T cells, B-cell-depleted T cells, or PBMCs; the material itself was cDNA or gDNA.

In the authors' workflow: Estimated nucleated cell counts came from reference gene primer amplification. Clones were sequenced by immunoSEQ multiplex PCR, and TCRdb holds only the in-frame ones, with some missing. V and J calls and clone size are given by that table; D and trimming were obtained from the DNA. The sample includes approximately 500,000 clones, roughly 89% of them seen just once. Sequenced input: peripheral blood. The receptor comes from a man aged 18 to 29 with COVID-19, enrolled during active disease.

CDR3 nucleotide sequence: TGTGCCAGCAGCCTTAGCCTGACAGTTGAAGCTTTCTTT. This codes for CASSLSLTVEAFF. The V and J genes are TRBV3-1 (or the pseudogene TRBV3-2) and TRBJ1-1; D might be TRBD1 (5 bases). Trimming cost V 4 bases and J 7 bases, with 13 bases left between them. The CDR3 is made up of 13 amino acids. CDR1 LGHDT and CDR2 YNNKEL come from the germline V gene (reference sequence).